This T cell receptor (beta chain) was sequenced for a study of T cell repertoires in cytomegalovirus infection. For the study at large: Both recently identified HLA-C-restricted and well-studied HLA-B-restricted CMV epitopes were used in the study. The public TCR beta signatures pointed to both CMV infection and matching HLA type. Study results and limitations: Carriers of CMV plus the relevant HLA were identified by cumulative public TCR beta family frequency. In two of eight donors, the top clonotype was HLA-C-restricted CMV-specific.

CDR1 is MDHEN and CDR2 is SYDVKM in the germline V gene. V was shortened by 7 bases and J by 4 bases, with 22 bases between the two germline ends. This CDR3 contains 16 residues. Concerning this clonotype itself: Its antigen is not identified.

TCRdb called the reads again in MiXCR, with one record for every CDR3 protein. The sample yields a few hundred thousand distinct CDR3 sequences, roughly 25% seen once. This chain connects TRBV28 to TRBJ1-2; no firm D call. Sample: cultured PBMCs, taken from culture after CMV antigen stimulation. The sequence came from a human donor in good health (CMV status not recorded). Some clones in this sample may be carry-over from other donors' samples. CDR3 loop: CASKLRWEGSTYGYTF. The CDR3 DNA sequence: TGTGCCAGCAAGCTTAGATGGGAAGGGAGTACCTATGGCTACACCTTC.